A selection of T cell receptor beta chains follows, all from one sample in a study of cytomegalovirus exposure and HLA in healthy donors. Repertoires were generated with immunoSEQ multiplex PCR, while TCRdb's copy carries only in-frame clones and drops some. The sample includes 190,000 or so clones, around 84% of them seen just once. The sequenced sample consisted of PBMCs. The receptor set was obtained from a woman younger than 45 in good health and CMV-seropositive. Both conserved end residues are part of each CDR3. The D gene is left open where the match is weak. Expanded clones get a size class; other rows say once, few or many, or leave the size out.

clone_size d_call j_call v_call cdr3_length cdr3_nt cdr3_aa
- TRBD2 TRBJ2-7 TRBV28 17 TGTGCCAGCAGTTTCGGGACTAGCGGGAGGGCCCTCTCCGAGCAGTACTTC CASSFGTSGRALSEQYF
once TRBD2 TRBJ2-7 TRBV14 15 TGTGCCAGCAGCCCGTGGGCGGGAGTACGGTACGAGCAGTACTTC CASSPWAGVRYEQYF
- TRBD1 TRBJ1-5 TRBV2 14 TGTGCCAGCAGTGTGGACAGGGGTAATCAGCCCCAGCATTTT CASSVDRGNQPQHF
- - TRBJ1-5 TRBV15 12 TGTGCCACCAGCAGAGGGAGGCAGCCCCAGCATTTT CATSRGRQPQHF
- - TRBJ1-1 TRBV29-1 14 TGCAGCGTTGAATCTTACCGCAGGAACACTGAAGCTTTCTTT CSVESYRRNTEAFF
- - TRBJ2-1 TRBV9 15 TGTGCCAGCAGCCCTCAGGACGCCGGAGGGAATGAGCAGTTCTTC CASSPQDAGGNEQFF
- TRBD1 TRBJ1-2 TRBV9 15 TGTGCCAGCAGCGTAGAGAGGGACAGGGTAAACGGCTACACCTTC CASSVERDRVNGYTF
- - TRBJ2-1 TRBV2 13 TGTGCCAGCACAGCGGCGCTCTACAATGAGCAGTTCTTC CASTAALYNEQFF
- TRBD2 TRBJ2-6 TRBV5-4 16 TGTGCCAGCAAGCCGGGGGGGATCTCTGGGGCCAACGTCCTGACTTTC CASKPGGISGANVLTF
- - TRBJ1-2 TRBV6-5 11 TGTGCCAGCAGCAATAACTATGGCTACACCTTC CASSNNYGYTF
- - TRBJ2-7 TRBV5-4 12 TGTGCCAGCAGCTCCATGACTTACGAGCAGTACTTC CASSSMTYEQYF
- - TRBJ1-2 TRBV28 12 TGTGCCAGCTCCTCCGGTAACTATGGCTACACCTTC CASSSGNYGYTF
- TRBD2 TRBJ2-3 TRBV6-5 15 TGTGCCAGCAGTCCTACCTTAGCGGGAGTAGATACGCAGTATTTT CASSPTLAGVDTQYF
- - TRBJ1-1 TRBV4-2 17 TGTGCCAGCAGCCAAGACTACAGTACTTCCATGAACACTGAAGCTTTCTTT CASSQDYSTSMNTEAFF
- - TRBJ1-4 TRBV7-6 16 TGTGCCAGCAGCCCACCTCAGGGACTGCCTGGGGAAAAACTGTTTTTT CASSPPQGLPGEKLFF
- TRBD1 TRBJ1-3 TRBV19 16 TGTGCCAGTAGTATGGTTGGGACAGGAGCTGGAAACACCATATATTTT CASSMVGTGAGNTIYF
- TRBD1 TRBJ2-1 TRBV11-2 15 TGTGCCAGCAGCCCCAGGGGGCTCGGGTACAATGAGCAGTTCTTC CASSPRGLGYNEQFF
- - TRBJ2-3 TRBV6-6 13 TGTGCCAGCAGTATTGACAGACCAGATACGCAGTATTTT CASSIDRPDTQYF
- TRBD1 TRBJ1-2 TRBV25-1 17 TGTGCCAGCCCGAGGGGGCAGGGGAAGACCCCTAACTATGGCTACACCTTC CASPRGQGKTPNYGYTF
- - TRBJ1-1 TRBV9 13 TGTGCCAGCAGCCCCGGACCGGCGGGGGAAGCTTTCTTT CASSPGPAGEAFF
- - TRBJ2-1 TRBV7-3 15 TGTGCCAGCAGCCAAGCAGGGGGGCTCTACAATGAGCAGTTCTTC CASSQAGGLYNEQFF
once - TRBJ2-5 TRBV2 16 TGTGCCAGCAGTGAGGTGCGCGCAGCGGACCTCCGGGCCCAGTACTTC CASSEVRAADLRAQYF
- TRBD2 TRBJ2-7 TRBV5-1 15 TGCGCCAGCAGCTTGGCTTTCAATCGCGGGGGCGAGCAGTACTTC CASSLAFNRGGEQYF
- - TRBJ1-1 TRBV2 13 TGTGCCAGCAGGTGGCAACAAAACACTGAAGCTTTCTTT CASRWQQNTEAFF
- - TRBJ2-2 TRBV28 16 TGTGCCAGCAGTCGAGTCCGCGGGTGGGACACCGGGGAGCTGTTTTTT CASSRVRGWDTGELFF
- - TRBJ2-7 TRBV28 11 TGTGCCAGCAGGGGCTACTACGAGCAGTACTTC CASRGYYEQYF
- - TRBJ1-2 TRBV6-5 15 TGTGCCAGCTGCGCCCCCGACAGGCCCCTCCGTGGCTACACCTTC CASCAPDRPLRGYTF
once TRBD1 TRBJ1-2 TRBV28 13 TGTGCCAGCAGACCCGGACAGGGATATGGCTACACCTTC CASRPGQGYGYTF
- TRBD1 TRBJ1-1 TRBV11-2 15 TGTGCCAGCAGCCCCTACAGGGGGCAAGGTACTGAAGCTTTCTTT CASSPYRGQGTEAFF
- TRBD2 TRBJ2-1 TRBV7-3 17 TGTGCCAGCAGCCCTACCACTAGCGGGAGTTACCACAATGAGCAGTTCTTC CASSPTTSGSYHNEQFF
once - TRBJ2-7 TRBV7-9 17 TGTGCCAGCAGCTCTCAAACCACCGGGACTCACTCCTACGAGCAGTACTTC CASSSQTTGTHSYEQYF
- - TRBJ2-7 TRBV11-2 14 TGTGCCAGCAGCTTAGATTCCCCACTCTACGAGCAGTACTTC CASSLDSPLYEQYF
- TRBD1 TRBJ2-2 TRBV19 15 TGTGCCAGTAGAGTGACAGGGGCGAACACCGGGGAGCTGTTTTTT CASRVTGANTGELFF
- - TRBJ2-3 TRBV11-2 17 TGTGCCAGCAGCTTAGATCAGGCGGGGACTAGCACAGATACGCAGTATTTT CASSLDQAGTSTDTQYF
- - TRBJ1-5 TRBV15 16 TGTGCCACCAGCAGAGTCTCGGGGTCTACTAATCAGCCCCAGCATTTT CATSRVSGSTNQPQHF
- TRBD1 TRBJ1-2 TRBV28 14 TGTGCCAGCAGTTCGGGGACAGGGAACTATGGCTACACCTTC CASSSGTGNYGYTF
- TRBD2 TRBJ2-5 TRBV7-3 15 TGTGCCAGCAGCATGACTAGCGGGAGGGAAGAGACCCAGTACTTC CASSMTSGREETQYF
- TRBD1 TRBJ1-4 TRBV2 16 TGTGCCAGCAGTGGACAGGGTGTTCGGGGTAATGAAAAACTGTTTTTT CASSGQGVRGNEKLFF
- - TRBJ2-7 TRBV6-5 13 TGTGCCAGCATGCTAGACGGCAGCTACGAGCAGTACTTC CASMLDGSYEQYF
- - TRBJ1-2 TRBV14 12 TGTGCCAGCAGCCAAGCAGGGTTTGGCTACACCTTC CASSQAGFGYTF
- TRBD1 TRBJ1-1 TRBV27 13 TGTGCCAGCAGTTCGACAGGGTGGACTGAAGCTTTCTTT CASSSTGWTEAFF
- TRBD1 TRBJ1-2 TRBV29-1 11 TGCAGCGTGGGACAGGGCGGCGGCTACACCTTC CSVGQGGGYTF
once - TRBJ2-2 TRBV7-8 15 TGTGCCAGCAGCTTAGGGCTCGCGGGCACCGGGGAGCTGTTTTTT CASSLGLAGTGELFF
- - TRBJ2-3 TRBV9 14 TGTGCCAGCAGCGCCCGGACAGTAACAGATACGCAGTATTTT CASSARTVTDTQYF
once - TRBJ2-3 TRBV2 11 TGTGCCAGCAAGCAGGCAGATACGCAGTATTTT CASKQADTQYF
- - TRBJ1-4 TRBV27 17 TGTGCCAGCAGCTTAAATCCCCACAGGGAACCTAATGAAAAACTGTTTTTT CASSLNPHREPNEKLFF